Below, 31 T cell receptor beta chains from the same sample are listed, as sequenced in a study of naive and memory T cell subsets. Both TRBC1 and TRBC2 were covered by a beta constant-region primer of two equimolar oligonucleotides. Each CDR3 protein is one row after TCRdb ran MiXCR on the UMI-ligation and nested PCR reads. The repertoire holds 23,000 or so distinct CDR3 sequences, with 8% to 13% as singletons. Sequencing was carried out using central memory CD8+ T cells from blood. These receptors were obtained from a human donor in good health.

A few counts support this clonotype. This chain connects TRBV12-3 or TRBV12-4 to TRBJ2-6; D not certain. V was shortened by 5 bases and J by 11 bases, with 7 bases between the two germline ends. The CDR3 is 11 amino acids. Written as DNA, the CDR3 is TGTGCCAGCAGTACCACCTACGTCCTGACTTTC. Its translation is CASSTTYVLTF.

This clonotype came up a few times. The chain is built from TRBV7-9 and TRBJ2-3, with TRBD2 matching 12 bases. Germline V gene data show CDR1 as SEHNR and CDR2 as FQNEAQ (reference sequence). The V gene end was trimmed by 3 bases and the J gene end by 1 base; junction bases not matched to a gene: 8. CDR3 length equals 18 residues. The CDR3: CASSFLFRLAGGTDTQYF. CDR3 nucleotides: TGTGCCAGCAGCTTTTTGTTTCGACTAGCGGGAGGCACAGATACGCAGTATTTT.

The chain combines TRBV27 with TRBJ2-1; 7 nucleotides agree with TRBD2. Per germline, CDR1 MNHEY and CDR2 SMNVEV (reference sequence). The J segment lost 2 bases and the V segment lost 2 bases, leaving 6 bases of the junction unmatched. The CDR3 consists of 16 residues. Here the CDR3 reads CASSLVGGSPYNEQFF. CDR3 sequence (DNA): TGTGCCAGCAGTTTAGTTGGCGGGAGCCCCTACAATGAGCAGTTCTTC.

Judged by abundance, this clonotype is medium-sized. This chain joins TRBV2 and TRBJ1-5; unclear D gene. Germline V CDR1 and CDR2: SNHLY, FYNNEI. This CDR3 is built from 14 residues. Trimming took off 3 bases at V and 0 bases at J, with 6 bases between the two ends. The CDR3 nucleotides are TGTGCCAGCAGTGAGGCTTATAGCAATCAGCCCCAGCATTTT. It encodes CASSEAYSNQPQHF. Combining the CDR3 with reference TRBV2 and TRBJ1-5 gives the whole variable domain EPEVTQTPSHQVTQMGQEVILRCVPISNHLYFYWYRQILGQKVEFLVSFYNNEISEKSEIFDDQFSVERPDGSNFTLKIRSTKLEDSAMYFCASSEAYSNQPQHFGDGTRLSIL.

A few counts support this clonotype. The rearrangement uses TRBV14 and TRBJ1-6; D is possibly TRBD1 (6 bases). The germline gives CDR1 SGHDN, CDR2 FVKESK. Trimming removed 0 bases from V and 10 bases from J, with 19 bases in between. This CDR3 is built from 17 residues. The CDR3 reads CASSQDLGRGSWSPLHF. The CDR3 nucleotides are TGTGCCAGCAGCCAAGATCTCGGCAGGGGCTCGTGGTCACCCCTCCACTTT.

Many counts were recorded for this clonotype. V is TRBV21-1 and J is TRBJ2-7; the D call of TRBD1 is as the table states it, not checked on the DNA. TRBV21-1 is assigned pseudogene status. This CDR3 is built from 16 residues. CDR3 loop: CASISVGRADSYEQYF. The CDR3 nucleotides read TGTGCCAGCATCTCAGTAGGGCGAGCGGATTCCTACGAGCAGTACTTC.

Many counts were recorded for this clonotype. This chain links TRBV6-4 with TRBJ2-2; 7 bases are shared with TRBD1. This CDR3 has 13 amino acids. CDR1 is MRHNA, CDR2 SNTAGT, per germline. V lost 2 bases, J lost 7 bases, and 1 base stayed unmatched. The CDR3 reads CASSDGDSGELFF. CDR3 nucleotide sequence: TGTGCCAGCAGTGACGGGGACAGCGGGGAGCTGTTTTTT.

This sequence joins TRBV7-9 and TRBJ2-5; D perhaps matches TRBD2 (5 bases). CDR1 and CDR2 from the germline V gene are SEHNR and FQNEAQ (reference sequence). The V end lost 8 bases, the J end lost 4 bases, and 14 bases lay between the germline ends. CDR3 size: 13 residues. The CDR3 sequence is CASVWGDGETQYF. CDR3 DNA: TGTGCCAGCGTTTGGGGAGATGGAGAGACCCAGTACTTC. The whole variable domain, remainder taken from reference TRBV7-9 and TRBJ2-5, is DTGVSQNPRHKITKRGQNVTFRCDPISEHNRLYWYRQTLGQGPEFLTYFQNEAQLEKSRLLSDRFSAERPKGSFSTLEIQRTEQGDSAMYLCASVWGDGETQYFGPGTRLLVL.

This clonotype appeared many times. The chain combines TRBV7-8 with TRBJ2-7; D unclear. The CDR3 contains 15 residues. Germline V gene data show CDR1 as SGHVS and CDR2 as FQNEAQ. Trimming shortened V by 2 bases and J by 0 bases, and 11 bases separated the two germline ends. CDR3 sequence: CASSLRVLDSYEQYF. As DNA, the CDR3 is TGTGCCAGCAGCTTAAGGGTGCTCGACTCCTACGAGCAGTACTTC.

This clonotype has just a few counts. V is TRBV7-6 and J is TRBJ2-7; TRBD2 matches at 7 bases. Germline trimming cut 2 bases from V and 3 bases from J; bases unmatched to any gene: 1. Looked up from germline, CDR1 is SGHVS and CDR2 is FNYEAQ. The CDR3 spans 13 residues. CDR3 nucleotide sequence: TGTGCCAGCAGCTTAAGCGGGGACTACGAGCAGTACTTC. It codes for CASSLSGDYEQYF.

The chain is built from TRBV9 and TRBJ2-7; tentatively, D is TRBD2 (5 bases). Germline-derived CDR1 and CDR2 are SGDLS and YYNGEE. This CDR3 is 13 amino acids long. V was cut by 3 bases and J by 2 bases, with 9 bases left in between. The CDR3 loop is CASSDGDTYEQYF. The DNA for the CDR3 is TGTGCCAGCAGCGACGGGGATACCTACGAGCAGTACTTC.

This clonotype has only a few counts. The gene calls are TRBV14 and TRBJ1-1; 7 bases agree with TRBD1. V shed 2 bases and J 7 bases; nucleotides not matched to a gene: 7. This CDR3 has 14 amino acids. Germline V gives CDR1 SGHDN, CDR2 FVKESK. For the CDR3, the DNA is TGTGCCAGCAGCCAACACAGGGGAATCCATGAAGCTTTCTTT. This gives the protein CASSQHRGIHEAFF.

This clonotype was found many times. The rearrangement uses TRBV15 and TRBJ2-3, with 9 bases fitting TRBD1. This CDR3 has 15 residues. Germline loops: CDR1 LNHNV, CDR2 YYDKDF (reference sequence). Losses at the gene ends were 1 base for V and 4 bases for J; bases not matched to a gene: 3. The CDR3, as DNA: TGTGCCACCAGCAGAGCCACAGGGGGCGCAGATACGCAGTATTTT. It codes for CATSRATGGADTQYF. Filled out from reference TRBV15 and TRBJ2-3, the complete variable domain reads DAMVIQNPRYQVTQFGKPVTLSCSQTLNHNVMYWYQQKSSQAPKLLFHYYDKDFNNEADTPDNFQSRRPNTSFCFLDIRSPGLGDTAMYLCATSRATGGADTQYFGPGTRLTVL.

The chain has TRBV19 and TRBJ2-3; the match to TRBD1 covers 10 bases. The CDR3 loop spans 15 amino acids. Germline V gene lookup returns CDR1 LNHDA and CDR2 SQIVND (reference sequence). V shed 5 bases and J 4 bases; nucleotides not matched to a gene: 6. CDR3 protein: CASSLTGGSADTQYF. CDR3 nucleotide sequence: TGTGCCAGTAGTCTGACAGGGGGCAGCGCAGATACGCAGTATTTT.

This chain links TRBV29-1 with TRBJ2-6; no definite D call. Trimming took off 4 bases at V and 2 bases at J, with 18 bases between the two ends. This CDR3 comprises 17 residues. Germline V gene data show CDR1 as SQVTM and CDR2 as ANQGSEA. The CDR3 nucleotides are TGCAGCGTTGTAAGTGTTGCGTCGGTTACTGGGGCCAACGTCCTGACTTTC. Encoded protein: CSVVSVASVTGANVLTF.

A note on this clonotype: Possible read error: a much larger clone is one base away. The J gene is TRBJ1-1, the V gene TRBV25-1; D perhaps matches TRBD1 (5 bases). This CDR3 comprises 11 residues. The V gene's germline CDR1 is MGHDK and CDR2 SYGVNS. DNA of the CDR3: TGTGCCGGCAGTGTCGGGGGATCAGCTTTCTTT. Its translation: CAGSVGGSAFF.

This clonotype was picked up many times. CDR3 protein: CASSQDEGSDKNIQYF. DNA of the CDR3: TGCGCCAGCAGCCAAGACGAGGGAAGTGACAAAAACATTCAGTACTTC. V gene TRBV4-3 combines with J gene TRBJ2-4; perhaps TRBD2 as D (5 bases). This CDR3 contains 16 residues. The germline V gene has CDR1 LGHNA and CDR2 YSLEER. V was clipped by 0 bases and J by 3 bases, with 12 bases between them.

This clonotype is judged medium-sized (0.01 to 0.1%). This chain connects TRBV7-9 to TRBJ1-6; 9 bases map to TRBD1. The germline gives CDR1 SEHNR, CDR2 FQNEAQ (reference sequence). The CDR3 extends over 17 amino acids. The V and J ends lost 4 bases and 10 bases, in that order; junction bases with no gene match: 14. Here the CDR3 DNA reads TGTGCCAGCAGCTCTCACGACGGACAGGGGCAAGGATCACCCCTCCACTTT. Translating it yields CASSSHDGQGQGSPLHF.

The chain couples TRBV7-9 to TRBJ2-5; 8 bases are shared with TRBD1. The V gene's germline CDR1 is SEHNR and CDR2 FQNEAQ (reference sequence). J gave up 6 bases and V 5 bases, and 11 bases lay outside the gene matches. The CDR3 consists of 15 residues. The CDR3 DNA follows: TGTGCCAGCAGCCCGACACAGGACAGGGAAAAGACCCAGTACTTC. Encoded protein: CASSPTQDREKTQYF.

This clonotype has only a few counts. The chain joins TRBV27 to TRBJ1-5; no firm D call. The CDR3 consists of 16 residues. Germline lookup yields CDR1 MNHEY and CDR2 SMNVEV (reference sequence). V lost 5 bases to trimming and J lost 8 bases, with 22 bases between them. The CDR3 loop reads CASSKQIYPDGEPQHF. The CDR3 DNA is TGTGCCAGCAGTAAACAGATTTATCCCGACGGGGAGCCCCAGCATTTT.

The table lists this clonotype with many counts. The chain recombines TRBV2 with TRBJ2-5, with 13 bases matching TRBD2. Germline values: CDR1 SNHLY, CDR2 FYNNEI. V lost 3 bases to trimming and J lost 2 bases; unmatched junction nucleotides: 3. The CDR3 loop spans 16 amino acids. CDR3 residues: CASSEGLAGQQETQYF. The CDR3 bases are TGTGCCAGCAGTGAGGGACTAGCGGGGCAACAAGAGACCCAGTACTTC.

This clonotype was counted only a few times. CDR3: CASSPFLLAGGHNEQFF. In nucleotides, the CDR3 is TGCGCCAGCAGCCCCTTCCTACTAGCGGGAGGCCACAATGAGCAGTTCTTC. This chain connects TRBV4-1 to TRBJ2-1; 12 bases line up with TRBD2. Germline values: CDR1 MGHRA, CDR2 YSYEKL. The J segment lost 5 bases and the V segment lost 4 bases, leaving 9 bases of the junction unmatched. This CDR3 comprises 17 residues.

This clonotype was seen a handful of times. The chain has TRBV15 and TRBJ2-7, with 7 nucleotides matching TRBD1. V lost 0 bases, J lost 1 base, and 12 bases stayed unmatched. The CDR3 consists of 18 residues. Germline V gene data show CDR1 as LNHNV and CDR2 as YYDKDF (reference sequence). CDR3 protein: CATSRESNTGTASYEQYF. The CDR3, as DNA: TGTGCCACCAGCAGAGAGTCAAATACCGGGACAGCGTCCTACGAGCAGTACTTC.

This clonotype was seen once. This rearrangement joins TRBV6-2 or TRBV6-3 to TRBJ2-7; 12 nucleotides agree with TRBD2. Trimming cost V 4 bases and J 8 bases; bases outside gene matches: 18. The CDR3 loop spans 18 amino acids. Looked up from germline, CDR1 is MNHEY and CDR2 is SVGEGT. The CDR3 coding sequence is TGTGCCAGCAGTTTGGGGCCGGCTAGCGGGAGGGCCCGGTACAAGCAGTACTTC. Protein sequence: CASSLGPASGRARYKQYF.

This clonotype was counted a few times. The chain combines TRBV11-2 with TRBJ1-1; no firm D call. Trimming left V 4 bases short and J 2 bases short, with 8 bases between. This CDR3 is built from 13 residues. Germline V CDR1 and CDR2: SGHAT, FQNNGV. The CDR3: CASSSPVNTEAFF. As DNA, the CDR3 is TGTGCCAGCAGCTCCCCAGTAAACACTGAAGCTTTCTTT.

This clonotype has ten or more counts. V gene TRBV27 combines with J gene TRBJ2-3; 13 nucleotides agree with TRBD2. The germline V gene has CDR1 MNHEY and CDR2 SMNVEV (reference sequence). V shed 3 bases and J 5 bases; nucleotides not matched to a gene: 8. The CDR3 has 17 residues. CDR3 in DNA: TGTGCCAGCAGTTTGATCTCGGGACTAGCGGGAAGAGATACGCAGTATTTT. As protein: CASSLISGLAGRDTQYF.

By frequency in the sample, this clonotype is medium-sized (0.01 to 0.1%). The chain combines TRBV5-6 with TRBJ2-3, with 7 bases fitting TRBD1. V trimming: 5 bases; J trimming: 5 bases; junction bases outside the gene matches: 8. The CDR3 runs 14 residues. Germline V CDR1 and CDR2: SGHDT, YYEEEE. The DNA of the CDR3 is TGTGCCAGCAGACATACAGGGGAAGAAGATACGCAGTATTTT. Protein: CASRHTGEEDTQYF.

This clonotype turned up a few times. This chain uses TRBV5-4 with TRBJ2-1, with D perhaps matching TRBD2 (5 bases). Deletions cut 2 bases from V and 0 bases from J, with 9 bases between. The length of the CDR3 is 15 residues. CDR1 and CDR2 from the germline V gene are SGHNT and YYREEE (reference sequence). The CDR3 sequence: CASSFEGASYNEQFF. The CDR3, as DNA: TGTGCCAGCAGCTTTGAGGGAGCCTCCTACAATGAGCAGTTCTTC.

In this sample, this clonotype turned up a few times. V gene TRBV9 combines with J gene TRBJ2-1; possibly TRBD2 for D (6 bases). V lost 1 base, J lost 8 bases, and 13 bases lay in between. Germline lookup yields CDR1 SGDLS and CDR2 YYNGEE. The CDR3 has 14 residues. The CDR3 loop reads CASSVSPGDYEQFF. CDR3 nucleotide sequence: TGTGCCAGCAGCGTATCCCCGGGAGACTATGAGCAGTTCTTC.

This clonotype appeared many times. V is TRBV20-1 and J is TRBJ2-7; 8 bases line up with TRBD2. The germline CDR1 and CDR2 sequences are DFQATT and SNEGSKA (reference sequence). The ends lost 5 bases at V and 0 bases at J; junction bases unmatched: 3. This CDR3 spans 13 amino acids. The CDR3 sequence is CSALSGSSYEQYF. DNA for the CDR3: TGCAGTGCTTTGAGCGGGAGCTCCTACGAGCAGTACTTC.

The genes are TRBV28 and TRBJ2-5, with D unclear. The CDR3 loop spans 15 amino acids. The V end lost 3 bases, the J end lost 1 base, and 12 bases lay between the germline ends. Germline V gene lookup returns CDR1 MDHEN and CDR2 SYDVKM. As DNA, the CDR3 is TGTGCCAGCAGTTTCTGGCAGTGGGGCCAAGAGACCCAGTACTTC. Encoded protein: CASSFWQWGQETQYF.